This is a list of T cell receptor beta chains from one sample in a study of OX40 agonist ivuxolimab in advanced cancers. Generated by immunoSEQ multiplex PCR, the TCRdb table keeps only in-frame clones and is missing some. The sample consists of just under 60,000 clones, around 93% of them appearing once. Specimen: CD4+ or CD8+ T cells sorted from blood, collected in a trial of the OX40 agonist ivuxolimab. The source is an adult with an advanced solid tumor such as melanoma, head and neck, liver or kidney cancer. Each CDR3 is given with its conserved first and last residue. The D gene is left open where the match is weak. Rows give clone size only sometimes, using once, few, many, or a class for an expanded clone.

clone size	D gene	V gene	J gene	CDR3 DNA	CDR3 protein
.	TRBD2	TRBV29-1	TRBJ2-1	TGCAGCGGGAGGCCCGGGACTATTGGGGCGGGACCTGTGAGCTCCTACAATGAGCAGTTCTTC	CSGRPGTIGAGPVSSYNEQFF
.	TRBD2	TRBV4-3	TRBJ2-1	TGCGCCAGCAGCCAACTACTAGCGGATTACAATGAGCAGTTCTTC	CASSQLLADYNEQFF
few	.	TRBV7-8	TRBJ1-2	TGTGCCAGCAGCTTACAGGGACACGGCTACACCTTC	CASSLQGHGYTF
.	TRBD1	TRBV4-1	TRBJ2-7	TGCGCCAGCAGCCTTTCAACCGGGACAGGGGTGCGGGAGCAGTACTTC	CASSLSTGTGVREQYF
once	TRBD2	TRBV4-2	TRBJ2-2	TGTGCCAGCAGCCCCCCGGGACTAGCACAGAACACCGGGGAGCTGTTTTTT	CASSPPGLAQNTGELFF
.	.	TRBV13	TRBJ2-7	TGTGCCAGCAGCCTCACCGGTGTATACTCCTACGAGCAGTACTTC	CASSLTGVYSYEQYF
.	.	TRBV5-6	TRBJ2-5	TGTGCCAGCAGCTTAGAGTTTGCGTACCAAGAGACCCAGTACTTC	CASSLEFAYQETQYF
.	.	TRBV9	TRBJ2-2	TGTGCCAGCAGCTCACCCGGGACCCTACCCGATACCGGGGAGCTGTTTTTT	CASSSPGTLPDTGELFF
few	TRBD2	TRBV19	TRBJ2-1	TGTGCCAGTAGGATTAGCGGGAGTAACAATGAGCAGTTCTTC	CASRISGSNNEQFF
.	.	TRBV5-4	TRBJ2-5	TGTGCCAGCAGCTTTAGTGACAGCCAAGAGACCCAGTACTTC	CASSFSDSQETQYF
once	.	TRBV28	TRBJ2-7	TGTGCCAGCACCTTCTTCACAGGATCCTACGAGCAGTACTTC	CASTFFTGSYEQYF
few	.	TRBV23-1	TRBJ1-5	TGCGCCAGCCTGGCGGACCAGCCCCAGCATTTT	CASLADQPQHF
.	TRBD2	TRBV7-7	TRBJ2-7	TGTGCCAGCAGGCCGGGACTAGACTTTCTCGAGCAGTACTTC	CASRPGLDFLEQYF
once	.	TRBV5-1	TRBJ2-1	TGCGCCAGCAGCAACCAGGACTACAATGAGCAGTTCTTC	CASSNQDYNEQFF
.	.	TRBV27	TRBJ2-7	TGTGCCAGCACCCAATCCCGGGTCGAGCAGTACTTC	CASTQSRVEQYF
.	.	TRBV18	TRBJ2-1	TGTGCCAGCTCACCCCCGACTAGATCCTACAATGAGCAGTTCTTC	CASSPPTRSYNEQFF
.	.	TRBV23-1	TRBJ1-2	TGCGCCAGCAGTCAATCGCATCTGACCAGCTATGGCTACACCTTC	CASSQSHLTSYGYTF
.	.	TRBV6-1	TRBJ1-5	TGTGCCAGCAGTGAAGTGGGGGGCCATCAGCCCCAGCATTTT	CASSEVGGHQPQHF
.	TRBD1	TRBV6-5	TRBJ2-3	TGTGCCAGCAGCCCCACAGGGGGCACAGATACGCAGTATTTT	CASSPTGGTDTQYF